Many counts were recorded for the clone carrying this T cell receptor beta chain. Its specificity is not known. This sample is part of a study of glioma-infiltrating T cells. Study findings and constraints: Only very few CDR3 sequences appeared in both tissue and blood.

Amplification of TCR alpha and beta CDR3 regions from RNA used iRepertoire nested multiplex PCR. From the multiplex PCR reads, TCRdb called clonotypes with MiXCR, one entry per CDR3 protein. The sample contains roughly 100,000 distinct CDR3 sequences, about 30% of which appear only once. Germline V lookup: CDR1 SGHTA, CDR2 FQGNSA. There are 14 residues in the CDR3. V was clipped by 2 bases and J by 2 bases; unmatched bases: 3. The sequenced sample was glioma tissue, nonneoplastic brain tissue, or PBMCs (not recorded which). J is TRBJ2-7 and V is TRBV7-2; 7 positions match TRBD2. The origin of this receptor is a human donor with low-grade glioma or glioblastoma, undergoing nonglioma brain surgery, or in good health (not recorded which). DNA for the CDR3: TGTGCCAGCAGCTTAAGGGGACTAACCTACGAGCAGTACTTC. Amino acid sequence: CASSLRGLTYEQYF.